A selection of T cell receptor beta chains follows, all from one sample in a study of blood T cell repertoires in COVID-19. The assay was immunoSEQ multiplex PCR, and TCRdb's table has in-frame clones only and misses some. The data contain fewer than 300,000 clones, 88% of them singletons. Input material: peripheral blood. The receptors originated from a woman in her 40s who had recovered from COVID-19. The CDR3 runs from the conserved cysteine through the conserved F or W.

V	J	CDR3
TRBV7-4	TRBJ1-1	CASSDLQGWNTEAFF
TRBV5-1	TRBJ2-5	CASSPPGQGSETQYF
TRBV30	TRBJ2-7	CAWGSGIYEQYF
TRBV7-9	TRBJ2-1	CASSLKGWEGTNEQFF
TRBV12-5	TRBJ2-4	CASGPGGPKDF
TRBV7-9	TRBJ1-4	CASSWTGQNEKLFF
TRBV5-4	TRBJ2-7	CASRGADSYEQYF
TRBV7-2	TRBJ1-5	CASSLWGTDNQPQHF
TRBV16	TRBJ1-2	CASSQARTANYGYTF
TRBV7-3	TRBJ2-1	CASSSGTSGGSSYNEQFF
TRBV24-1	TRBJ1-2	CATRGQGTYGYTF
TRBV19	TRBJ2-7	CASSPTGGNEQYF
TRBV6-5	TRBJ1-4	CASRPRGSGNEKLFF
TRBV6-6	TRBJ1-2	CASRETANYGYTF
TRBV5-4	TRBJ1-1	CASSNSGEAFF
TRBV10-3	TRBJ1-2	CAISGRTWTF
TRBV2	TRBJ2-2	CASSDGRAPGELFF
TRBV5-6	TRBJ2-4	CASSSSVLAKNIQYF
TRBV19	TRBJ1-1	CASSVRQTNTEAFF
TRBV5-4	TRBJ1-1	CASSPPQGATEAFF
TRBV6-5	TRBJ2-7	CASSREYLKGYEQYF
TRBV6-6	TRBJ2-3	CASSSDSPTTDTQYF
TRBV24-1	TRBJ1-5	CATGRQGASNQPQHF
TRBV4-1	TRBJ1-1	CASSDRGAGKNTEAFF
TRBV21-1	TRBJ2-5	CASSKVRETQYF
TRBV20-1	TRBJ1-2	CSTGDRHGYTF
TRBV19	TRBJ1-5	CASISAATRLDQPQHF
TRBV6-5	TRBJ2-1	CASSWGLSEGYNEQFF
TRBV5-4	TRBJ2-7	CASSALAGDEQYF
TRBV7-2	TRBJ2-7	CASSPLPPYEQYF
TRBV18	TRBJ1-2	CASSPRRDGYTF
TRBV3-1/TRBV3-2	TRBJ2-3	CASSPSGGSGRDTQYF
TRBV15	TRBJ2-7	CATSRVGGASGGYEQYF
TRBV7-2	TRBJ2-7	CASSPVSSYEQYF
TRBV3-1/TRBV3-2	TRBJ1-1	CASSPLGGQTEAFF
TRBV7-9	TRBJ1-5	CASSLAGAPRPQHF